The 13 T cell receptor beta chains in this list originate from one sample, sequenced in a study of type 1 regulatory T cells. MiXCR, run by TCRdb on the reads, gives a single entry per CDR3 protein. The sample shows around 65,000 distinct CDR3 sequences, roughly half of them seen only once. The antigens of these receptors remain unknown. The specimen was cultured non-Tr1 T cells, either the whole culture or a sorted T cell fraction (not recorded which). The receptors come from a human donor in good health.

This clonotype was detected a few times. The rearrangement uses TRBV15 and TRBJ1-5; no clear D. Germline CDR1 reads LNHNV; CDR2 reads YYDKDF (reference sequence). This CDR3 has 16 amino acids. Trimming took 1 base from V and 2 from J, leaving 12 bases between them. The CDR3, as DNA: TGTGCCACCAGCAGAGGTGGGAGGGAGCGCAATCAGCCCCAGCATTTT. Translated, it gives CATSRGGRERNQPQHF.

The rearrangement joins TRBV3-1 to TRBJ1-6; D call uncertain. Per germline, CDR1 LGHDT and CDR2 YNNKEL (reference sequence). Trimming removed 7 bases at V and 1 base at J, with 8 bases between. CDR3 size: 14 residues. CDR3 sequence reads: CASNLRSYNSPLHF. The CDR3, as DNA: TGTGCCAGCAACCTACGTTCCTATAATTCACCCCTCCACTTT.

This sequence joins TRBV9 and TRBJ2-5; TRBD2 agrees at 8 bases. CDR1 and CDR2 from the germline V gene are SGDLS and YYNGEE. This CDR3 has 15 amino acids. Losses at the gene ends were 0 bases for V and 2 bases for J; bases not matched to a gene: 3. The CDR3 reads CASSVASGWQETQYF. The CDR3 region has the DNA TGTGCCAGCAGCGTAGCTAGCGGGTGGCAAGAGACCCAGTACTTC. The variable domain in full, with the rest retrieved from reference TRBV9 and TRBJ2-5, is DSGVTQTPKHLITATGQRVTLRCSPRSGDLSVYWYQQSLDQGLQFLIQYYNGEERAKGNILERFSAQQFPDLHSELNLSSLELGDSALYFCASSVASGWQETQYFGPGTRLLVL.

Many counts were recorded for this clonotype. The rearrangement links TRBV5-1 to TRBJ2-2, with 10 positions matching TRBD2. Trimming removed 3 bases from V and 8 bases from J; junction bases left unmatched: 10. The length of the CDR3 is 16 residues. Germline V CDR1 and CDR2: SGHRS, YFSETQ. CDR3 in amino acids: CASSSLAGAPRGELFF. In DNA, the CDR3 is TGCGCCAGCAGCTCCCTAGCGGGGGCCCCTCGGGGGGAGCTGTTTTTT.

The chain carries TRBV15 and TRBJ2-4; D might be TRBD1 (5 bases). CDR1 and CDR2 from the germline V gene are LNHNV and YYDKDF (reference sequence). V was pared by 0 bases and J by 0 bases, with 18 bases between. The CDR3 is 19 residues long. The CDR3 DNA sequence: TGTGCCACCAGCAGAGATTTGGGGCATACTGGATTAGCCAAAAACATTCAGTACTTC. Its translation is CATSRDLGHTGLAKNIQYF.

The chain employs TRBV27 and TRBJ1-4; TRBD1 might be the D (5 bases). Germline V lookup: CDR1 MNHEY, CDR2 SMNVEV (reference sequence). This CDR3 has 13 residues. V shed 5 bases and J shed 8 bases, with 12 bases lying between them. Here the CDR3 DNA reads TGTGCCAGCAGTCAACATGACAGCGAAAAACTGTTTTTT. This gives the protein CASSQHDSEKLFF.

A few counts support this clonotype. The chain recombines TRBV20-1 with TRBJ2-2; either TRBD1 or TRBD2 may supply D (5 bases each). Trimming shortened V by 1 base and J by 2 bases, and 11 bases separated the two germline ends. The germline CDR1 and CDR2 sequences are DFQATT and SNEGSKA (reference sequence). CDR3 length: 15 residues. CDR3 in amino acids: CSARAGRINTGELFF. The DNA of the CDR3 is TGCAGTGCTAGAGCGGGACGGATTAACACCGGGGAGCTGTTTTTT.

CDR3 bases: TGCGCCAGCAGCGAAGGGGATTATGGAGGCTACACCTTC. This encodes CASSEGDYGGYTF. This chain uses TRBV5-1 with TRBJ1-2; weak D call: TRBD1 (5 bases). Trimming shortened V by 4 bases and J by 8 bases, and 15 bases separated the two germline ends. CDR3 size: 13 residues. Germline CDR1 reads SGHRS; CDR2 reads YFSETQ. Full variable domain (remainder filled in from reference TRBV5-1 and TRBJ1-2): KAGVTQTPRYLIKTRGQQVTLSCSPISGHRSVSWYQQTPGQGLQFLFEYFSETQRNKGNFPGRFSGRQFSNSRSEMNVSTLELGDSALYLCASSEGDYGGYTFGSGTRLTVV.

The chain combines TRBV20-1 with TRBJ1-6, with 7 bases aligning to TRBD1. The CDR3 sequence is 12 residues long. Germline CDR1 DFQATT, CDR2 SNEGSKA (reference sequence). The CDR3 spells CRARQGNSPLHF. The CDR3 DNA reads as TGCAGGGCGCGACAGGGTAATTCACCCCTCCACTTT.

The V gene is TRBV12-3 or TRBV12-4, the J gene TRBJ2-3, with TRBD2 identical over 7 bases. J gave up 2 bases and V 0 bases, and 8 bases lay outside the gene matches. The CDR3 contains 17 residues. This chain's CDR3 is CASSLAGAGRATDTQYF. The CDR3 DNA is TGTGCCAGCAGTTTAGCTGGAGCGGGGAGGGCCACAGATACGCAGTATTTT.

The chain carries TRBV2 and TRBJ2-2; the D is unclear. V shed 3 bases and J shed 2 bases, with 7 bases lying between them. The CDR3 is 14 amino acids. Germline V CDR1 and CDR2: SNHLY, FYNNEI. The CDR3 here is CASSDEVNTGELFF. The CDR3 bases are TGTGCCAGCAGTGACGAGGTTAACACCGGGGAGCTGTTTTTT.

A word on this clonotype: This may be a read error, as it is one base from a much larger clone. V is TRBV20-1 and J is TRBJ2-1; D is unclear. The CDR3 loop spans 14 amino acids. Germline V CDR1 and CDR2: DFQATT, SNEGSKA (reference sequence). In DNA form, the CDR3 reads TGCAGTGCTAGATCTCCCTCTACAGCCAATGAGCAGTTATTC. Protein product: CSARSPSTANEQLF.

The rearrangement uses TRBV11-1 and TRBJ1-2, with D tentatively TRBD1 (5 bases). This CDR3 comprises 14 residues. V was shortened by 5 bases and J by 0 bases, with 10 bases between the two germline ends. From germline, CDR1 is SGHAT and CDR2 FQDESV (reference sequence). The CDR3 region is CASSATASNYGYTF. DNA of the CDR3: TGTGCCAGCAGCGCGACAGCCTCTAACTATGGCTACACCTTC.